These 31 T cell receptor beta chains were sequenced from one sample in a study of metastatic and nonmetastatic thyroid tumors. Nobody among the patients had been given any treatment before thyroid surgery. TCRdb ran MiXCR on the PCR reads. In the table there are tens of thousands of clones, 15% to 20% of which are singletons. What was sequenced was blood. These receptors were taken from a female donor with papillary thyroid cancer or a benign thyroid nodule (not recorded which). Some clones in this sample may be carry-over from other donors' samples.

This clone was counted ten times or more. The CDR3: CASSLGRTDQPQHF. The CDR3 nucleotides are TGTGCCAGCAGCCTCGGACGGACAGATCAGCCCCAGCATTTT. This chain connects TRBV5-4 to TRBJ1-5, with D possibly being TRBD1 (6 bases). The length of the CDR3 is 14 residues. Looked up from germline, CDR1 is SGHNT and CDR2 is YYREEE (reference sequence). With 4 bases removed from V and 5 bases from J, the gap between germline ends came to 13 bases. Variable domain in full (rest from reference TRBV5-4 and TRBJ1-5): ETGVTQSPTHLIKTRGQQVTLRCSSQSGHNTVSWYQQALGQGPQFIFQYYREEENGRGNFPPRFSGLQFPNYSSELNVNALELDDSALYLCASSLGRTDQPQHFGDGTRLSIL.

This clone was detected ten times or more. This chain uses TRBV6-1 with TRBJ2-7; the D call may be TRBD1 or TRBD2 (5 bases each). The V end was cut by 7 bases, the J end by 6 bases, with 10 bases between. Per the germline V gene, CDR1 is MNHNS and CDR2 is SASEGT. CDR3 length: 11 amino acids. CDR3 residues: CASMMGTEQYF. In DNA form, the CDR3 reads TGTGCCAGCATGATGGGGACCGAGCAGTACTTC.

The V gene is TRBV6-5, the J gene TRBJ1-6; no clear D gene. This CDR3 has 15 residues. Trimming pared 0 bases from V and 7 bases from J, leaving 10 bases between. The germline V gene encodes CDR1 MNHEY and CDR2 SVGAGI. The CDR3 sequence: CASSYSELGNSPLHF. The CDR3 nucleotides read TGTGCCAGCAGTTACTCGGAGTTGGGCAATTCACCCCTCCACTTT.

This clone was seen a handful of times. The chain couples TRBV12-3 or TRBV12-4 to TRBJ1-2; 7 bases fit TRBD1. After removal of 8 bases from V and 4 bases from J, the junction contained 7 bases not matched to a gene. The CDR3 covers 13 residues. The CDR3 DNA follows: TGTGCCAGCGACAGGGTAAATTCCTATGGCTACACCTTC. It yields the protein CASDRVNSYGYTF.

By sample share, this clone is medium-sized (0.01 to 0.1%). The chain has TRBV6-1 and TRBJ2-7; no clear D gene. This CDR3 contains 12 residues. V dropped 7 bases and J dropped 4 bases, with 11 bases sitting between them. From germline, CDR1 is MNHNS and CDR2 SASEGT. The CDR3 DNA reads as TGTGCCAGCACCCCCCCCGCTTACGAGCAGTACTTC. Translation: CASTPPAYEQYF.

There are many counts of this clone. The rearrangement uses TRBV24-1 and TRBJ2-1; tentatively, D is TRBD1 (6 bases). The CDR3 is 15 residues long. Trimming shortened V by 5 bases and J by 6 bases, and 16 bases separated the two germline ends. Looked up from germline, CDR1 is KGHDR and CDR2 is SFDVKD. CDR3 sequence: CATSGGQGHLNEQFF. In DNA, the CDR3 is TGTGCCACCAGTGGTGGGCAGGGGCATCTCAATGAGCAGTTCTTC.

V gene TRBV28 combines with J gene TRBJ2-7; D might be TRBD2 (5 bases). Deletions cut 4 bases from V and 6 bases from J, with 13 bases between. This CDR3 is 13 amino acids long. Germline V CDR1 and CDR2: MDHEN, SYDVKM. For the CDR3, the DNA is TGTGCCAGCAGTTGGACGGGATCCGGCGAGCAGTACTTC. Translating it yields CASSWTGSGEQYF.

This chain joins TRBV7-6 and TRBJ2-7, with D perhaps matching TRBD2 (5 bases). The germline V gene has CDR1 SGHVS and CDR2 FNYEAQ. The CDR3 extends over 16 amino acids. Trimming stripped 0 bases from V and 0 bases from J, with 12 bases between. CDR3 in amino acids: CASSLALSGNSYEQYF. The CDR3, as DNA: TGTGCCAGCAGCTTAGCCTTAAGCGGCAACTCCTACGAGCAGTACTTC.

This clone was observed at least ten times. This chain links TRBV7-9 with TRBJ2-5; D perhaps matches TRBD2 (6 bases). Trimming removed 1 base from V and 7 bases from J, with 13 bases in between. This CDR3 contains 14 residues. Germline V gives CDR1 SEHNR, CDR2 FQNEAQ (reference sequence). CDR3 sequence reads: CASSLVVDGGTQYF. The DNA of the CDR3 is TGTGCCAGCAGCTTAGTTGTCGACGGGGGGACCCAGTACTTC. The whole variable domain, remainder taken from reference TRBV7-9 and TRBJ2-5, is DTGVSQNPRHKITKRGQNVTFRCDPISEHNRLYWYRQTLGQGPEFLTYFQNEAQLEKSRLLSDRFSAERPKGSFSTLEIQRTEQGDSAMYLCASSLVVDGGTQYFGPGTRLLVL.

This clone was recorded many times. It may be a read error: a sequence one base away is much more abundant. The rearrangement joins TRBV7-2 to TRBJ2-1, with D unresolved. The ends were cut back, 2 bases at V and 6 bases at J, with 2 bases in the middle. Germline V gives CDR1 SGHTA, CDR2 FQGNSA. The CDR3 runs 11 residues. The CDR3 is CASSLFNEQFF. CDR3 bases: TGTGCCAGCAGCTTATTCAATGAGCAGTTCTTC.

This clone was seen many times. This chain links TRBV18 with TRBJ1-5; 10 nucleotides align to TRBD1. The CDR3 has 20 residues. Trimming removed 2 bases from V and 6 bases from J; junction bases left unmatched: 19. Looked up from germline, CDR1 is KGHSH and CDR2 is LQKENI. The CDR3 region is CASSPFHFKTGTGAPQPQHF. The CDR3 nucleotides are TGTGCCAGCTCACCATTCCACTTCAAGACCGGGACAGGGGCCCCTCAGCCCCAGCATTTT.

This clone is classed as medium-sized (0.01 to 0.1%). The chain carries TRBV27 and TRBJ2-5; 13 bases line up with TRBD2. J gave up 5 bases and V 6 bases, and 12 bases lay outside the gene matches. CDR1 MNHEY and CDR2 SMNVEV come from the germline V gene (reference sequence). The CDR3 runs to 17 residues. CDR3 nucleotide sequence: TGTGCCAGCAGGAAAGGGGCGGGACTAGCGGGACGGGAGACCCAGTACTTC. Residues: CASRKGAGLAGRETQYF.

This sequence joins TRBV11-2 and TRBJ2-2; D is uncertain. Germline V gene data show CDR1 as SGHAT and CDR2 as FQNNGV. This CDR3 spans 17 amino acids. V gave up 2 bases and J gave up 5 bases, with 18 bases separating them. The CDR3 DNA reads TGTGCCAGCAGCTTATGGGTGCTCACGACCGGGACCGGGGAGCTGTTTTTT. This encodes CASSLWVLTTGTGELFF.

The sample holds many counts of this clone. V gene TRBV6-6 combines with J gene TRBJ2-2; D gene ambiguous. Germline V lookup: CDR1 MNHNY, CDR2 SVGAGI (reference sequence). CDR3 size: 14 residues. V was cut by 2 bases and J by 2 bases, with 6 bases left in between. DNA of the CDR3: TGTGCCAGCAGTTACGGTTATAACACCGGGGAGCTGTTTTTT. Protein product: CASSYGYNTGELFF.

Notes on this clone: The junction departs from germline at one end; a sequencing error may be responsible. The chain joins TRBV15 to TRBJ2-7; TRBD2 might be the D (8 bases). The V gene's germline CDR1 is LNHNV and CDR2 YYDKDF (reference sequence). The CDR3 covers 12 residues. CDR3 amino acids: CATSRVAGQKDF. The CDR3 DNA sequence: TGTGCCACCAGCAGAGTAGCGGGACAGAAGGACTTC.

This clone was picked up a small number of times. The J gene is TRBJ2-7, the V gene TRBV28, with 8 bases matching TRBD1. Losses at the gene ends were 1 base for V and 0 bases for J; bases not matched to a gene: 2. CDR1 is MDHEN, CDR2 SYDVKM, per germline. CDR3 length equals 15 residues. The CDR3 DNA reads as TGTGCCAGCAGTTTATCAGGGGGCGGCTCCTACGAGCAGTACTTC. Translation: CASSLSGGGSYEQYF. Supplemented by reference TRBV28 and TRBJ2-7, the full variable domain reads DVKVTQSSRYLVKRTGEKVFLECVQDMDHENMFWYRQDPGLGLRLIYFSYDVKMKEKGDIPEGYSVSREKKERFSLILESASTNQTSMYLCASSLSGGGSYEQYFGPGTRLTVT.

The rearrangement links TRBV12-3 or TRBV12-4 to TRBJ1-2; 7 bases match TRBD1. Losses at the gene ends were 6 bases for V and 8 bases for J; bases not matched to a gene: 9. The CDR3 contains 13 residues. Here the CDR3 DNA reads TGTGCCAGCAGCTCAGACAGGGTTGGCGGCTACACCTTC. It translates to CASSSDRVGGYTF.

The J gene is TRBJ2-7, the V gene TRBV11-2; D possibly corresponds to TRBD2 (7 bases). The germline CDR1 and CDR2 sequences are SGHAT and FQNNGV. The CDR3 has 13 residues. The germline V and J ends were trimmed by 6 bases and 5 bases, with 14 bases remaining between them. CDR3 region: CASRPTGRDEQYF. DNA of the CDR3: TGTGCCAGCAGACCTACAGGGAGGGACGAGCAGTACTTC.

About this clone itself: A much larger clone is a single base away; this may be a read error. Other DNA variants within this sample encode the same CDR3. CDR3 in amino acids: CASSQEIGTRGFYEQYF. The CDR3 coding sequence is TGTGCCAGCAGCCAAGAAATTGGGACCCGCGGATTCTACGAGCAGTACTTC. This chain connects TRBV14 to TRBJ2-7, with D perhaps given as TRBD1 or TRBD2 (5 bases each). Germline V gives CDR1 SGHDN, CDR2 FVKESK. The CDR3 contains 17 residues. V lost 0 bases to trimming and J lost 3 bases, with 18 bases between them. The whole variable domain, filled in from reference TRBV14 and TRBJ2-7, reads EAGVTQFPSHSVIEKGQTVTLRCDPISGHDNLYWYRRVMGKEIKFLLHFVKESKQDESGMPNNRFLAERTGGTYSTLKVQPAELEDSGVYFCASSQEIGTRGFYEQYFGPGTRLTVT.

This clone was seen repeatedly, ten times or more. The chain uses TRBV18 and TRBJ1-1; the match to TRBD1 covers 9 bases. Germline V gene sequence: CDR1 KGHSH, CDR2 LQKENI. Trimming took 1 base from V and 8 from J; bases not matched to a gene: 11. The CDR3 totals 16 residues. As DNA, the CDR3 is TGTGCCAGCTCACCACTTCCCAAACAGGGGGCATCAGAAGCTTTCTTT. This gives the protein CASSPLPKQGASEAFF.

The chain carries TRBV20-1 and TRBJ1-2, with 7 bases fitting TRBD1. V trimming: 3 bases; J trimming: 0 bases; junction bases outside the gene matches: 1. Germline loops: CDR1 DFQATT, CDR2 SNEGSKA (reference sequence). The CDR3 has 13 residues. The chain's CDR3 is CSARGQTNYGYTF. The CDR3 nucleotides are TGCAGTGCTAGGGGACAGACTAACTATGGCTACACCTTC.

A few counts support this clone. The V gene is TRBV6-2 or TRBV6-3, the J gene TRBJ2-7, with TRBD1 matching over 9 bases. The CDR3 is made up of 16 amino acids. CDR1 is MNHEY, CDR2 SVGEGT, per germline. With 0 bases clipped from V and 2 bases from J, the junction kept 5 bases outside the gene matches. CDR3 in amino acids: CASSYSIGTGTYEQYF. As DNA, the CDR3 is TGTGCCAGCAGTTACTCTATAGGGACAGGGACCTACGAGCAGTACTTC.

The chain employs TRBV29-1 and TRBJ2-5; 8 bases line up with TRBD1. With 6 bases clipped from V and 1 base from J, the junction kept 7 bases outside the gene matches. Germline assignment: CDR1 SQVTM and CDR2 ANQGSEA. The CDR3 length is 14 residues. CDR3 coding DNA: TGCAGCGTAATCGACAGGGGTGGCCAAGAGACCCAGTACTTC. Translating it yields CSVIDRGGQETQYF.

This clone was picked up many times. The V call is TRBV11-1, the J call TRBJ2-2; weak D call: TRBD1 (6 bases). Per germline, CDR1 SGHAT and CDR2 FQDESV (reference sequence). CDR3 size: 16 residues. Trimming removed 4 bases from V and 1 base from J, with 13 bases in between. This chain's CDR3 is CASSSTGTQNTGELFF. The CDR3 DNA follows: TGTGCCAGCAGCTCCACCGGGACACAGAACACCGGGGAGCTGTTTTTT.

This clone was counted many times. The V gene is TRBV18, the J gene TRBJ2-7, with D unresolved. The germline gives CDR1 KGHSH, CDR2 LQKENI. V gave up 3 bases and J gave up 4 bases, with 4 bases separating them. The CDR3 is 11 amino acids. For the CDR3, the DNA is TGTGCCAGCTCACCGAATTACGAGCAGTACTTC. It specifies CASSPNYEQYF.

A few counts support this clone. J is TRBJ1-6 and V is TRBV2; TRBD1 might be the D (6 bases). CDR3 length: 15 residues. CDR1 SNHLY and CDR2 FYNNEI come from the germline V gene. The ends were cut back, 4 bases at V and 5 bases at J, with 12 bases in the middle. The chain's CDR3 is CASSGQGTNNSPLHF. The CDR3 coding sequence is TGTGCCAGCAGTGGGCAGGGGACAAATAATTCACCCCTCCACTTT.

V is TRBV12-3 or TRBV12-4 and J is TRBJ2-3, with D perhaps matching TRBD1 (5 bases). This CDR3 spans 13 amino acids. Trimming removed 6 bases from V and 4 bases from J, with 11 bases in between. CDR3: CASSWTRADTQYF. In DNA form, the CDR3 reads TGTGCCAGCAGCTGGACCAGGGCAGATACGCAGTATTTT.

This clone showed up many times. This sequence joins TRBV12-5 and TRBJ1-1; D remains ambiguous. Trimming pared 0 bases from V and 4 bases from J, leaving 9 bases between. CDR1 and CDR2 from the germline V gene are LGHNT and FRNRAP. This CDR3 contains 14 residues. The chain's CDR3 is CASGLVPDGTEAFF. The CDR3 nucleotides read TGTGCTAGTGGTTTGGTACCGGACGGCACTGAAGCTTTCTTT.

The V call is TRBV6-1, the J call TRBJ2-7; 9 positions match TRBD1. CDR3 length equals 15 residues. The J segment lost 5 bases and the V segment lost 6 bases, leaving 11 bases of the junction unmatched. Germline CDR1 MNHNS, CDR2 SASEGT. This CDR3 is CASRHGTGNWNEQYF. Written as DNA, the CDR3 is TGTGCCAGCAGGCACGGGACAGGGAATTGGAACGAGCAGTACTTC.

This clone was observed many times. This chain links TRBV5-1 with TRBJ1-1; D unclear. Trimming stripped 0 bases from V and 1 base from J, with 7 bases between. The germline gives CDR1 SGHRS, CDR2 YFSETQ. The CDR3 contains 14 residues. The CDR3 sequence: CASSLAEQNTEAFF. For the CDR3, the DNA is TGCGCCAGCAGCTTGGCCGAACAGAACACTGAAGCTTTCTTT.

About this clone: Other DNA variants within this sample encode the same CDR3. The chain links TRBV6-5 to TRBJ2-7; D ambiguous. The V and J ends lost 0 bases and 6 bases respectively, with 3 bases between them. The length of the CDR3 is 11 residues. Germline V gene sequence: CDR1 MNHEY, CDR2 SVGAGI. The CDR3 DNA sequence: TGTGCCAGCAGTTACTCTGGCGAGCAGTACTTC. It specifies CASSYSGEQYF.